This is a list of T cell receptor beta chains from one sample in a study of blood T cells in healthy people across ages. MiXCR, run by TCRdb on the 5' RACE reads, gives a single entry per CDR3 protein. The table includes approximately 800,000 distinct CDR3 sequences, around two thirds detected once. The specimen was blood. All receptors come from a man aged 25-45 years in good health. Both conserved end residues are part of each CDR3. The order of the fields is clone size, J gene, V gene, D gene, CDR3 DNA, CDR3 protein. D genes are given only for firm matches. Clone size is not always given. Where it is, it says once, few, many or a class for expanded clones.

few	TRBJ2-1	TRBV7-6	TRBD2	TGTGCCAGCAGCCAGGGAGGGGACAATGAGCAGTTCTTC	CASSQGGDNEQFF
.	TRBJ2-1	TRBV11-3	TRBD2	TGTGCCAGCAGCTTAGGAGCGGGGGGGCCCAATGGGCAGTTCTTC	CASSLGAGGPNGQFF
.	TRBJ2-1	TRBV2	.	TGTGCCAGCAGTGAAGTGTACAATGAGCAGTTCTTC	CASSEVYNEQFF
.	TRBJ2-1	TRBV4-3	.	TGCGCCAGCAGCCAAGATCCAACTTCATACAATGAGCAGTTCTTC	CASSQDPTSYNEQFF
few	TRBJ1-1	TRBV27	TRBD1	TGTGCCAGCAGTATCGGACAGGGAGGCACTGAAGCTTTCTTT	CASSIGQGGTEAFF
.	TRBJ2-7	TRBV19	.	TGTGCCAGTAGTTACAGCGGGACACTCTCCTACGAGCAGTACTTC	CASSYSGTLSYEQYF
.	TRBJ1-6	TRBV12-3/TRBV12-4	.	TGTGCCAGCAGTGTAGCGAATAATTCACCCCTCCACTTT	CASSVANNSPLHF
.	TRBJ2-1	TRBV27	TRBD2	TGTGCCAGCAGTTTGTTGGGACTAAATGAGCAGTTCTTC	CASSLLGLNEQFF
.	TRBJ2-1	TRBV7-2	.	TGTACCAGCAGCGTTTATATGGGGGAGCAGTTCTTC	CTSSVYMGEQFF
.	TRBJ2-3	TRBV7-2	TRBD2	TGTGCCAGCAGACCAGACCCCTCGGGGGGTGTCTCCACAGATACGCAGTATTTT	CASRPDPSGGVSTDTQYF
.	TRBJ1-5	TRBV29-1	.	TGCAGCGTTGAAGTTTTGGTATGGCCTGGTCAGCCCCAGCATTTT	CSVEVLVWPGQPQHF
few	TRBJ2-3	TRBV27	.	TGTGCCAGCAGTTCCGGAGCGGCCGATACGCAGTATTTT	CASSSGAADTQYF
.	TRBJ2-7	TRBV7-2	.	TGTGCCAGCAGCTTAGGCGCAGGGAACTACGAGCAGTACTTC	CASSLGAGNYEQYF
.	TRBJ1-4	TRBV28	.	TGTGCCAGCAGTCCGGAAGGTCTCAGGGGCACTAATGAAAAACTGTTTTTT	CASSPEGLRGTNEKLFF
.	TRBJ2-1	TRBV6-5	.	TGTGCCAGCAGCTACTCCATATGTGGAGACAATGAGCAGTTCTTC	CASSYSICGDNEQFF
.	TRBJ2-7	TRBV12-3/TRBV12-4	.	TGTGCCAGCAGTTTAGAGCGGATAAGTTACGAGCAGTACTTC	CASSLERISYEQYF
once	TRBJ2-1	TRBV9	TRBD2	TGTGCCAGCAGCGTAGATAGCGGGGGCCCATGGGGTGAGCAGTTCTTC	CASSVDSGGPWGEQFF
few	TRBJ2-6	TRBV20-1	TRBD1	TGCAGTGCTAAAATCAGGGGGAGAGGGGCCTCTGGGGCCAACGTCCTGACTTTC	CSAKIRGRGASGANVLTF
few	TRBJ2-1	TRBV4-2	TRBD2	TGTGCCAGCAGCCCAATTTCGAGCGGGGGAGATAACAATGAGCAGTTCTTC	CASSPISSGGDNNEQFF
few	TRBJ2-1	TRBV29-1	.	TGCAGCGTTGTTGCAAAAGCGAATGAGCAGTTCTTC	CSVVAKANEQFF
.	TRBJ2-2	TRBV27	TRBD1	TGTGCCACCTCGGACAGGGGGCTGACCGGGGAGCTGTTTTTT	CATSDRGLTGELFF
.	TRBJ2-1	TRBV12-3/TRBV12-4	TRBD2	TGTGCCAGCAGTTCCCGGACTAGTCAGTTCTTC	CASSSRTSQFF
.	TRBJ2-3	TRBV2	.	TGTGCCACCCTCTTGATTACGCAGTATTTT	CATLLITQYF
.	TRBJ2-4	TRBV27	TRBD1	TGTGCCACCTCGGACAGGGCAGGGGACATTCAGTACTTC	CATSDRAGDIQYF